This is a list of T cell receptor beta chains from one sample in a study of T cells expressing NK-cell markers. One entry per CDR3 protein, without DNA, is what TCRdb gives after re-calling the 5' RACE reads. Found here are approximately 150,000 distinct CDR3 sequences; the top ten clones hold roughly 12%. The sequencing input was blood T cells: a sorted CD56 or NKG2C T cell subset, CD4+ or CD8+ T cells, or bulk PBMC T cells (not recorded which). Receptors originate from a young man in good health. The CDR3 runs from the conserved cysteine through the conserved F or W.

v_gene	j_gene	CDR3aa
TRBV29-1	TRBJ2-1	CSVEHRVSYNEQFF
TRBV9	TRBJ2-7	CASSVETNFYEQYF
TRBV11-2	TRBJ2-3	CASSLESRTDTQYF
TRBV7-9	TRBJ2-1	CASSPPGGNEQFF
TRBV4-1	TRBJ2-1	CASSQVGGRGYNEQFF
TRBV27	TRBJ1-5	CASSLGQFNQPQHF
TRBV6-5	TRBJ2-3	CASSYGSGGTDTQYF
TRBV6-4	TRBJ1-2	CASSIPRDTLEGYTF
TRBV4-1	TRBJ1-2	CASSHTGQGNYGYTF
TRBV12-3/TRBV12-4	TRBJ1-5	CASSLGDGDGPQHF
TRBV10-1	TRBJ2-2	CASSPAPDGELFF
TRBV6-5	TRBJ2-1	CASKTDREIWFF
TRBV11-2	TRBJ2-2	CASSFGPSGERNTGELFF
TRBV2	TRBJ2-3	CASRPLAGLRDTQYF
TRBV2	TRBJ2-1	CASRTSSGTNEQFF
TRBV7-8	TRBJ2-1	CASSFLGQGGDNEQFF
TRBV23-1	TRBJ2-2	CASKGLDPLTGELFF
TRBV6-2/TRBV6-3	TRBJ2-7	CASSYSLAGRYEQYF
TRBV20-1	TRBJ2-2	CSGTLWREVNTGELFF
TRBV7-8	TRBJ1-1	CASSPYNTGTLTEAFF
TRBV27	TRBJ2-1	CASSLAADNEQFF
TRBV29-1	TRBJ2-1	CSVVTRGGPSNEQFF
TRBV24-1	TRBJ2-5	CATSDLRDQETQYF
TRBV7-8	TRBJ2-1	CASSLASGSLLNEQFF
TRBV5-1	TRBJ2-7	CASSLDRVDITPLWEQYF
TRBV7-2	TRBJ2-3	CASSPSVGDTQYF